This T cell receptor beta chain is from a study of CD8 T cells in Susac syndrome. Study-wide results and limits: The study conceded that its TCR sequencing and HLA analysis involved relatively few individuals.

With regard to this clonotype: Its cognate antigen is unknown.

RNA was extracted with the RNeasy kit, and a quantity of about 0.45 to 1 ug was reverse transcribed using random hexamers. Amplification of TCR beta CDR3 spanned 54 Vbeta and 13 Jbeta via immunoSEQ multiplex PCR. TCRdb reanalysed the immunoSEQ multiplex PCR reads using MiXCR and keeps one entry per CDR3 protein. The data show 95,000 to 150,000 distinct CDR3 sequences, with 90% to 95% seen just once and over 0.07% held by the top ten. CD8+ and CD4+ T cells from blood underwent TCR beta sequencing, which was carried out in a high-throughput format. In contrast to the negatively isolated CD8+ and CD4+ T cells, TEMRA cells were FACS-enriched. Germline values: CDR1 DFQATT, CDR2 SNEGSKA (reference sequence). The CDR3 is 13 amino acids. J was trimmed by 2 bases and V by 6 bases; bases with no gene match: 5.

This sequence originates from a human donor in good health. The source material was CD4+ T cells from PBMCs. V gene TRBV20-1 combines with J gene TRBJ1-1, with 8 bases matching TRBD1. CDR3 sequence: CSAFGQGNTEAFF. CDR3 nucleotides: TGCAGTGCATTCGGACAGGGTAACACTGAAGCTTTCTTT.